The 27 T cell receptor beta chains listed next were all sequenced from one sample in a study of cytomegalovirus exposure and HLA in healthy donors. Clones were sequenced by immunoSEQ multiplex PCR, and TCRdb holds only the in-frame ones, with some missing. In the table there are around 180,000 clones, approximately 85% of which are singletons. The sample taken for sequencing was PBMCs. The receptors stem from a woman under 30 in good health and CMV-seronegative.

This CDR3 is CASSVSGGTRREQFF. DNA of the CDR3: TGTGCCAGCAGTGTCAGCGGGGGTACTAGAAGGGAGCAGTTCTTC. The gene calls are TRBV2 and TRBJ2-1, with TRBD2 matching over 8 bases. Germline V lookup: CDR1 SNHLY, CDR2 FYNNEI. V shed 4 bases, J shed 10 bases, and the junction held 12 bases outside the gene matches. The CDR3 sequence is 15 residues long.

The CDR3 DNA reads TGTGCCACCAGCGTTGACAGGGCGAATGGCTACACCTTC. This codes for CATSVDRANGYTF. The chain joins TRBV15 to TRBJ1-2; 7 bases match TRBD1. Germline CDR1 reads LNHNV; CDR2 reads YYDKDF (reference sequence). The CDR3 runs to 13 residues. J lost 6 bases, V lost 5 bases, and 6 bases had no gene match.

V is TRBV7-6 and J is TRBJ2-5, with 7 bases lining up with TRBD2. From germline, CDR1 is SGHVS and CDR2 FNYEAQ. There are 16 residues in the CDR3. After removal of 1 base from V and 7 bases from J, the junction contained 12 bases not matched to a gene. The CDR3 DNA reads TGTGCCAGCAGCTTAGTCCCAGCGGGATCCCGGGGGACCCAGTACTTC. Its protein product is CASSLVPAGSRGTQYF. Based on the CDR3 plus reference TRBV7-6 and TRBJ2-5, the full variable domain is GAGVSQSPRYKVTKRGQDVALRCDPISGHVSLYWYRQALGQGPEFLTYFNYEAQQDKSGLPNDRFSAERPEGSISTLTIQRTEQRDSAMYRCASSLVPAGSRGTQYFGPGTRLLVL.

This clone was counted only a few times. This chain uses TRBV7-8 with TRBJ2-7, with a tentative D call TRBD2 (5 bases). Germline V gene lookup returns CDR1 SGHVS and CDR2 FQNEAQ. This CDR3 comprises 15 residues. Trimming took off 5 bases at V and 3 bases at J, with 17 bases between the two ends. The CDR3 sequence is CASSPQPGSYYEQYF. The CDR3 region has the DNA TGTGCCAGCAGCCCGCAGCCGGGATCCTACTACGAGCAGTACTTC.

The CDR3 bases are TGCGCCAGCATAGCGGGGGGCGGCTATGGCTACACCTTC. Its protein is CASIAGGGYGYTF. The chain uses TRBV5-1 and TRBJ1-2; possibly TRBD1 for D (6 bases). Germline V gene lookup returns CDR1 SGHRS and CDR2 YFSETQ. Trimming took off 6 bases at V and 4 bases at J, with 13 bases between the two ends. The CDR3 runs 13 residues.

The chain employs TRBV7-7 and TRBJ2-5, with TRBD2 identical over 8 bases. This CDR3 has 14 amino acids. With 5 bases clipped from V and 7 bases from J, the junction kept 9 bases outside the gene matches. CDR1 is SSHAT and CDR2 is FNYEAQ in the germline V gene (reference sequence). The CDR3 nucleotides are TGTGCCAGCAGCAACGGACTAGCCGAAGGGACCCAGTACTTC. Translating gives CASSNGLAEGTQYF.

The chain employs TRBV9 and TRBJ2-1; possibly TRBD1 for D (7 bases). Trimming removed 0 bases from V and 3 bases from J, with 13 bases in between. This CDR3 region has 16 residues. Per the germline V gene, CDR1 is SGDLS and CDR2 is YYNGEE. CDR3: CASSVDRQGGYNEQFF. As DNA, the CDR3 is TGTGCCAGCAGCGTAGACCGACAGGGAGGCTACAATGAGCAGTTCTTC.

The chain couples TRBV27 to TRBJ2-7, with 8 bases aligning to TRBD2. CDR3 length: 15 residues. Per the germline V gene, CDR1 is MNHEY and CDR2 is SMNVEV (reference sequence). The V gene end was trimmed by 5 bases and the J gene end by 3 bases; junction bases not matched to a gene: 9. Here the CDR3 reads CASSLTGGGGYEQYF. In DNA form, the CDR3 reads TGTGCCAGCAGTCTGACGGGAGGGGGGGGCTACGAGCAGTACTTC.

The rearrangement uses TRBV15 and TRBJ2-5; D may be TRBD2 (6 bases). Looked up from germline, CDR1 is LNHNV and CDR2 is YYDKDF (reference sequence). This CDR3 region has 13 residues. Trimming cost V 6 bases and J 1 base, with 9 bases left between them. The CDR3 nucleotides read TGTGCCACCAGACCAGCGGGCCAAGAGACCCAGTACTTC. Its translation is CATRPAGQETQYF.

The chain couples TRBV4-1 to TRBJ2-7; D gene uncertain. With 0 bases removed from V and 2 bases from J, the gap between germline ends came to 5 bases. Germline V gene data show CDR1 as MGHRA and CDR2 as YSYEKL. The CDR3 sequence is 13 residues long. The CDR3 loop is CASSQERTYEQYF. CDR3 in DNA: TGCGCCAGCAGCCAAGAGAGAACCTACGAGCAGTACTTC.

J is TRBJ2-1 and V is TRBV9; 14 nucleotides match TRBD2. This CDR3 is 17 amino acids long. Looked up from germline, CDR1 is SGDLS and CDR2 is YYNGEE. V lost 4 bases, J lost 2 bases, and 5 bases stayed unmatched. The chain's CDR3 is CASSLLTSGGAYNEQFF. In nucleotides, the CDR3 is TGTGCCAGCAGCCTTCTGACTAGCGGGGGGGCCTACAATGAGCAGTTCTTC.

This chain uses TRBV18 with TRBJ2-7; 9 bases are shared with TRBD1. J lost 5 bases, V lost 2 bases, and 4 bases had no gene match. This CDR3 is 14 amino acids long. Germline loops: CDR1 KGHSH, CDR2 LQKENI. CDR3 sequence reads: CASSPDRGDNEQYF. The CDR3 nucleotides are TGTGCCAGCTCACCAGACAGGGGGGATAACGAGCAGTACTTC.

The genes are TRBV10-3 and TRBJ2-3; D is possibly TRBD2 (6 bases). V lost 4 bases, J lost 0 bases, and 11 bases lay in between. The CDR3 contains 15 residues. The germline gives CDR1 ENHRY, CDR2 SYGVKD. The CDR3 loop is CAISGVAGSTDTQYF. Here the CDR3 DNA reads TGTGCCATCAGTGGGGTGGCGGGGAGCACAGATACGCAGTATTTT.

This chain joins TRBV2 and TRBJ2-1; possibly TRBD2 for D (6 bases). The V end was cut by 8 bases, the J end by 4 bases, with 18 bases between. Looked up from germline, CDR1 is SNHLY and CDR2 is FYNNEI. This CDR3 has 15 amino acids. The CDR3: CASPGTPTHYNEQFF. CDR3 sequence (DNA): TGTGCCAGCCCCGGGACTCCAACTCATTACAATGAGCAGTTCTTC. The whole variable domain, filled in from reference TRBV2 and TRBJ2-1, reads EPEVTQTPSHQVTQMGQEVILRCVPISNHLYFYWYRQILGQKVEFLVSFYNNEISEKSEIFDDQFSVERPDGSNFTLKIRSTKLEDSAMYFCASPGTPTHYNEQFFGPGTRLTVL.

This chain uses TRBV5-4 with TRBJ2-3; 11 positions match TRBD2. Germline CDR1 reads SGHNT; CDR2 reads YYREEE (reference sequence). There are 14 residues in the CDR3. J lost 10 bases, V lost 4 bases, and 8 bases had no gene match. CDR3 protein: CASSTGGTSGAQYF. The CDR3 nucleotides read TGTGCCAGCAGCACTGGGGGGACTAGCGGAGCGCAGTATTTT. The full variable domain, rest sourced from reference TRBV5-4 and TRBJ2-3, is ETGVTQSPTHLIKTRGQQVTLRCSSQSGHNTVSWYQQALGQGPQFIFQYYREEENGRGNFPPRFSGLQFPNYSSELNVNALELDDSALYLCASSTGGTSGAQYFGPGTRLTVL.

The rearrangement uses TRBV5-1 and TRBJ2-7; the D gene is possibly TRBD1 (6 bases). Germline CDR1 reads SGHRS; CDR2 reads YFSETQ. The CDR3 runs 17 residues. Trimming cost V 2 bases and J 0 bases, with 18 bases left between them. CDR3 amino acids: CASSLPRSDRRSYEQYF. CDR3 DNA: TGCGCCAGCAGCTTACCGAGATCGGACAGACGCTCCTACGAGCAGTACTTC.

This rearrangement joins TRBV5-1 to TRBJ2-7; D possibly corresponds to TRBD1 (5 bases). Trimming took 2 bases from V and 7 from J, leaving 19 bases between them. The CDR3 sequence is 15 residues long. Looked up from germline, CDR1 is SGHRS and CDR2 is YFSETQ. In DNA, the CDR3 is TGCGCCAGCAGCTTCCAGGGATTTACGGCCGGGGAGCAGTACTTC. As protein: CASSFQGFTAGEQYF. The full variable domain, rest sourced from reference TRBV5-1 and TRBJ2-7, is KAGVTQTPRYLIKTRGQQVTLSCSPISGHRSVSWYQQTPGQGLQFLFEYFSETQRNKGNFPGRFSGRQFSNSRSEMNVSTLELGDSALYLCASSFQGFTAGEQYFGPGTRLTVT.

This clone has just one count. V is TRBV27 and J is TRBJ1-2; D is unresolved. The germline V gene has CDR1 MNHEY and CDR2 SMNVEV (reference sequence). The CDR3 has 14 residues. Trimming pared 0 bases from V and 2 bases from J, leaving 7 bases between. Written as DNA, the CDR3 is TGTGCCAGCAGTTTATCGATAGTAAACTATGGCTACACCTTC. As protein: CASSLSIVNYGYTF.

The J gene is TRBJ2-4, the V gene TRBV5-1, with D possibly matching TRBD2 (6 bases). The CDR3 has 16 amino acids. V was clipped by 1 base and J by 7 bases, with 18 bases between them. Germline CDR1 SGHRS, CDR2 YFSETQ. This CDR3 reads CASSLPRRDRGNIQYF. In nucleotides, the CDR3 is TGCGCCAGCAGCTTGCCCCGCCGGGACCGGGGGAACATTCAGTACTTC.

V and J are TRBV5-4 and TRBJ1-2; D is uncertain. Trimming took 2 bases from V and 6 from J, leaving 8 bases between them. Germline V gives CDR1 SGHNT, CDR2 YYREEE (reference sequence). The CDR3 length is 12 residues. The CDR3 nucleotides read TGTGCCAGCAGCTTCGACTGGAATGGCTACACCTTC. Encoded protein: CASSFDWNGYTF.

V usage is TRBV19 and J usage is TRBJ2-6; TRBD2 is a possible D gene (5 bases). The CDR3 totals 12 residues. V lost 7 bases, J lost 4 bases, and 5 bases lay in between. Germline V gives CDR1 LNHDA, CDR2 SQIVND (reference sequence). The CDR3 spells CASTGGANVLTF. CDR3 sequence (DNA): TGTGCCAGTACGGGAGGGGCCAACGTCCTGACTTTC. Filled out from reference TRBV19 and TRBJ2-6, the complete variable domain reads DGGITQSPKYLFRKEGQNVTLSCEQNLNHDAMYWYRQDPGQGLRLIYYSQIVNDFQKGDIAEGYSVSREKKESFPLTVTSAQKNPTAFYLCASTGGANVLTFGAGSRLTVL.

V is TRBV9 and J is TRBJ2-7, with no clear D. CDR1 SGDLS and CDR2 YYNGEE come from the germline V gene. The CDR3 has 12 amino acids. With 1 base removed from V and 3 bases from J, the gap between germline ends came to 5 bases. The CDR3 bases are TGTGCCAGCAGCGTAAACAACTACGAGCAGTACTTC. Its protein product is CASSVNNYEQYF. Looking up the rest from reference TRBV9 and TRBJ2-7 gives the full variable domain: DSGVTQTPKHLITATGQRVTLRCSPRSGDLSVYWYQQSLDQGLQFLIQYYNGEERAKGNILERFSAQQFPDLHSELNLSSLELGDSALYFCASSVNNYEQYFGPGTRLTVT.

V and J are TRBV2 and TRBJ2-3; D gene unclear. V lost 5 bases to trimming and J lost 0 bases, with 21 bases between them. The CDR3 spans 18 residues. Germline lookup yields CDR1 SNHLY and CDR2 FYNNEI. CDR3 amino acids: CASSWPTPAAASTDTQYF. The CDR3 coding sequence is TGTGCCAGCAGTTGGCCCACCCCGGCGGCGGCCAGCACAGATACGCAGTATTTT.

About this clone itself: The identical CDR3 is also encoded by other nucleotide sequences in the sample. The chain has TRBV29-1 and TRBJ2-3, with TRBD1 as a possible D gene (5 bases). V lost 6 bases and J 2 bases, leaving 9 bases between the germline ends. CDR1 is SQVTM and CDR2 is ANQGSEA in the germline V gene. The CDR3 runs 12 residues. The CDR3 DNA follows: TGCAGCGTCGCAGGGTCCACAGATACGCAGTATTTT. Its translation is CSVAGSTDTQYF.

This rearrangement joins TRBV5-4 to TRBJ1-4; TRBD1 agrees at 8 bases. Per germline, CDR1 SGHNT and CDR2 YYREEE (reference sequence). This CDR3 has 13 residues. Germline trimming cut 7 bases from V and 2 bases from J; bases unmatched to any gene: 1. The CDR3 region is CASRQGTNEKLFF. The DNA of the CDR3 is TGTGCCAGCCGACAGGGGACTAATGAAAAACTGTTTTTT.

This rearrangement joins TRBV13 to TRBJ1-6; a possible D gene is TRBD1 (5 bases). With 1 base removed from V and 8 bases from J, the gap between germline ends came to 9 bases. The CDR3 sequence is 14 residues long. Germline V gene lookup returns CDR1 PRHDT and CDR2 FYEKMQ (reference sequence). As DNA, the CDR3 is TGTGCCAGCAGCTTAGAAAGGGGCGATTCACCCCTCCACTTT. This translates into CASSLERGDSPLHF.

This chain uses TRBV5-4 with TRBJ1-1; tentatively, D is TRBD1 (5 bases). The V end was cut by 0 bases, the J end by 1 base, with 7 bases between. This CDR3 has 14 residues. Per germline, CDR1 SGHNT and CDR2 YYREEE (reference sequence). CDR3 protein: CASSLGGGNTEAFF. The CDR3 DNA is TGTGCCAGCAGCTTGGGGGGCGGGAACACTGAAGCTTTCTTT. Variable domain in full (rest from reference TRBV5-4 and TRBJ1-1): ETGVTQSPTHLIKTRGQQVTLRCSSQSGHNTVSWYQQALGQGPQFIFQYYREEENGRGNFPPRFSGLQFPNYSSELNVNALELDDSALYLCASSLGGGNTEAFFGQGTRLTVV.